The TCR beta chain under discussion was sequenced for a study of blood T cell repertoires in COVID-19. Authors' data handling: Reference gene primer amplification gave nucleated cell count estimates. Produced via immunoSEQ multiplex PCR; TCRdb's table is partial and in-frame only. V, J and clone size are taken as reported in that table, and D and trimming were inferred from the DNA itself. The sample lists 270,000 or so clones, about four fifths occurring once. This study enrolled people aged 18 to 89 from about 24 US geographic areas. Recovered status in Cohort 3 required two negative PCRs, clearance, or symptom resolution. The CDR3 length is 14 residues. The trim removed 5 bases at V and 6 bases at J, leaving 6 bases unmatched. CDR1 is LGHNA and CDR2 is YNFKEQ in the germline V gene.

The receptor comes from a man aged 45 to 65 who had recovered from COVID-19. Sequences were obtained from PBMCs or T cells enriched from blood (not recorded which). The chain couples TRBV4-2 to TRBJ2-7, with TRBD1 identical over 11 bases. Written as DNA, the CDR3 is TGTGCCAGCAGCGTAGGGGACAGGGGGGGCGAGCAGTACTTC. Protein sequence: CASSVGDRGGEQYF.